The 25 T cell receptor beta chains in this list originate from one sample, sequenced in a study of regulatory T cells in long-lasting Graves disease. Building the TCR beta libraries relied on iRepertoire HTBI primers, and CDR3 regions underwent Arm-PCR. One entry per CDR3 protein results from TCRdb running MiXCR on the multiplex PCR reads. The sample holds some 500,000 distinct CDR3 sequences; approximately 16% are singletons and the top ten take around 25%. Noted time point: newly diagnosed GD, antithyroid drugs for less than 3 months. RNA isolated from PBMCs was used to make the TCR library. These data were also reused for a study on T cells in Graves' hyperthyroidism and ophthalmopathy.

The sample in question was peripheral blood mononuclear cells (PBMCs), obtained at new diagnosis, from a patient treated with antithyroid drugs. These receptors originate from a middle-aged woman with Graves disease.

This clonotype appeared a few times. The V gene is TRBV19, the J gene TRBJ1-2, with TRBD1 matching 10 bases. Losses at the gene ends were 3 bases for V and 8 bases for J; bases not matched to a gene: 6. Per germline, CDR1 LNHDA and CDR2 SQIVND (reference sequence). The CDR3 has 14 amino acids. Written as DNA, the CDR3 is TGTGCCAGTAGTATTGACAGGGGGCAGGAGGGCTACACCTTC. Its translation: CASSIDRGQEGYTF. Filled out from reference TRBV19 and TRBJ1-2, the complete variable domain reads DGGITQSPKYLFRKEGQNVTLSCEQNLNHDAMYWYRQDPGQGLRLIYYSQIVNDFQKGDIAEGYSVSREKKESFPLTVTSAQKNPTAFYLCASSIDRGQEGYTFGSGTRLTVV.

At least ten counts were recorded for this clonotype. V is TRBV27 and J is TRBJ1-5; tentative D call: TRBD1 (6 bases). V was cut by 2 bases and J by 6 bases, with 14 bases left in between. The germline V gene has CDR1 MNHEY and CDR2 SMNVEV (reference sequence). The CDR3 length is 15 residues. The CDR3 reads CASSLASGGGQPQHF. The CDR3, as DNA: TGTGCCAGCAGTTTAGCTTCCGGGGGCGGTCAGCCCCAGCATTTT.

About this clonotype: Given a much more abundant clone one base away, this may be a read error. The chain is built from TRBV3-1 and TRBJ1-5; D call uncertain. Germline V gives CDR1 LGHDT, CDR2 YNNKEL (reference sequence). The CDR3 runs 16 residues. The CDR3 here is CAGSQAGVAGNQPQHF. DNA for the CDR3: TGTGCCGGCAGCCAAGCCGGTGTAGCAGGCAATCAGCCCCAGCATTTT.

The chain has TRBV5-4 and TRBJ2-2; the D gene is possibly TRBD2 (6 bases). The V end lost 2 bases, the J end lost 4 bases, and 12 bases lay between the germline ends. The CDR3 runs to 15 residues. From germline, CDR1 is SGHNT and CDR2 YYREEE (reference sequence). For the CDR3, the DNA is TGTGCCAGCAGCTTAGGGAGGAGGGGCACCGGGGAGCTGTTTTTT. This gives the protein CASSLGRRGTGELFF.

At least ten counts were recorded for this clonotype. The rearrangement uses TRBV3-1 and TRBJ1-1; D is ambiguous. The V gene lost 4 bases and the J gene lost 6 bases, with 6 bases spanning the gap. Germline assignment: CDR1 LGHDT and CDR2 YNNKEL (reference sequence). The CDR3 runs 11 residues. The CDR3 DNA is TGTGCCAGCAGCCGGCAGTCTGAAGCTTTCTTT. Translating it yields CASSRQSEAFF.

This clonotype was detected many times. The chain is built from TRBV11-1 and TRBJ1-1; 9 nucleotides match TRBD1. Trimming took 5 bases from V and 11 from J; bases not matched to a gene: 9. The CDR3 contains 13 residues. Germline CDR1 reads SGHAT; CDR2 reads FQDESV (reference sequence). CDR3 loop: CASSPGTGLEAFF. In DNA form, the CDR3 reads TGTGCCAGCAGCCCAGGGACAGGGCTTGAGGCTTTCTTT.

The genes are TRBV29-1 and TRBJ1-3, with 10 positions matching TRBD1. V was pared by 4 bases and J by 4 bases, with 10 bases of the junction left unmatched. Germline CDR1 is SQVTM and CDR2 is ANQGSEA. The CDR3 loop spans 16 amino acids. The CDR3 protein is CSVGYFDRGQGNTIYF. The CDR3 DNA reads TGCAGCGTTGGCTACTTCGACAGGGGGCAAGGAAACACCATATATTTT.

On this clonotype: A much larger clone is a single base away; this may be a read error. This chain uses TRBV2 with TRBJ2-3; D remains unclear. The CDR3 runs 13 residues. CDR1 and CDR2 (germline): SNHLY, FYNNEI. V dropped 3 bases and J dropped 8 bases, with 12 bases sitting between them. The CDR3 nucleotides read TGTGCCAGCAGTGATCCGGAGACAAGTACGCAGTATTTT. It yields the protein CASSDPETSTQYF.

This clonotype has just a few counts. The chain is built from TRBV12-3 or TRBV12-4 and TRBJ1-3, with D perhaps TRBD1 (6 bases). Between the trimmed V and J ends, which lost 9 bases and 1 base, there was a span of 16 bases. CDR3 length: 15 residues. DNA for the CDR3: TGTGCCAGTTGGGGGGGAGGGGGGTCTGGAAACACCATATATTTT. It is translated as CASWGGGGSGNTIYF.

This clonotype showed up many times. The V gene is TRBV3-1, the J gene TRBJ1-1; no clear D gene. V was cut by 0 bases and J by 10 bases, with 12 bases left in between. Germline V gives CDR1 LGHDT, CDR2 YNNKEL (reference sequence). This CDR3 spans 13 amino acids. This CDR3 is CASSQDLGRGAFF. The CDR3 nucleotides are TGTGCCAGCAGCCAAGATCTGGGGAGAGGAGCTTTCTTT.

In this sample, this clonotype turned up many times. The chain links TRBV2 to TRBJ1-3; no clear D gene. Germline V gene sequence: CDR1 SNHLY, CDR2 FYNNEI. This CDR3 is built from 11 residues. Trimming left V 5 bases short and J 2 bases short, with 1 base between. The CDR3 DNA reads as TGTGCCAGCAGTACTGGAAACACCATATATTTT. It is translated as CASSTGNTIYF.

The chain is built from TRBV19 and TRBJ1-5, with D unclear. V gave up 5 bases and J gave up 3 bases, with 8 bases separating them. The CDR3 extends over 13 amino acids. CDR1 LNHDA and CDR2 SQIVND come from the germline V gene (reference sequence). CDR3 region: CASSAQFNQPQHF. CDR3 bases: TGTGCCAGTAGTGCCCAGTTCAATCAGCCCCAGCATTTT. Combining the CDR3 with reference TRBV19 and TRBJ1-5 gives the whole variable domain DGGITQSPKYLFRKEGQNVTLSCEQNLNHDAMYWYRQDPGQGLRLIYYSQIVNDFQKGDIAEGYSVSREKKESFPLTVTSAQKNPTAFYLCASSAQFNQPQHFGDGTRLSIL.

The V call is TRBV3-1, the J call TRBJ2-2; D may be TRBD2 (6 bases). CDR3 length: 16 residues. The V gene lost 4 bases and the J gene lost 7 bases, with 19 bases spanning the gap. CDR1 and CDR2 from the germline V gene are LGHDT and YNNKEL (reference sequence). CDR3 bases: TGTGCCAGCAGCCGACCCGGGACTCTAACAATCGGGGAGCTGTTTTTT. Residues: CASSRPGTLTIGELFF.

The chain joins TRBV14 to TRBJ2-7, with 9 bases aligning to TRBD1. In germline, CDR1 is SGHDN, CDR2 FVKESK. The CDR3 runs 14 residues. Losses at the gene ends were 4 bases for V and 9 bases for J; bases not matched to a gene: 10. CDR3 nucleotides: TGTGCCAGCAGCCCCGGGACAGGGACCCTGGGGCAGTACTTC. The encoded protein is CASSPGTGTLGQYF.

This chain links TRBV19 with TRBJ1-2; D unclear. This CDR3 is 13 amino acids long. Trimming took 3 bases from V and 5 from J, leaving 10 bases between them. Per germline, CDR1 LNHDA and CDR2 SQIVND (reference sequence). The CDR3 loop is CASSIKGAYGYTF. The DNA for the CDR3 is TGTGCCAGTAGTATTAAGGGAGCATATGGCTACACCTTC.

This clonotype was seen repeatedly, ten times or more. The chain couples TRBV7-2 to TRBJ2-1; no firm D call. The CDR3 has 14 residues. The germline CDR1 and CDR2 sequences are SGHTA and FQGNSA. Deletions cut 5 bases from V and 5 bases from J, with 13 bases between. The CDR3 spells CASSVYTENNEQFF. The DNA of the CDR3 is TGTGCCAGCAGCGTTTACACAGAGAACAATGAGCAGTTCTTC.

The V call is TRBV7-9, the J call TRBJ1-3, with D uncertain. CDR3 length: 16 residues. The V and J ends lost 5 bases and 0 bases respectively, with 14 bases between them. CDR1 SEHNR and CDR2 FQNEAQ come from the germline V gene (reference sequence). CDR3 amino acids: CASSPRPGGSGNTIYF. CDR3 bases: TGTGCCAGCAGCCCCAGGCCGGGAGGCTCTGGAAACACCATATATTTT.

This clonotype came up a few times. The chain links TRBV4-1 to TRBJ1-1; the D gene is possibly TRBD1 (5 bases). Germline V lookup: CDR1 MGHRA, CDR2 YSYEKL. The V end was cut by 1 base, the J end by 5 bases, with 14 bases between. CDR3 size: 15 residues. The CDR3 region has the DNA TGCGCCAGCAGCCAAGCTCTGGGGGGGAGTACTGAAGCTTTCTTT. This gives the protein CASSQALGGSTEAFF.

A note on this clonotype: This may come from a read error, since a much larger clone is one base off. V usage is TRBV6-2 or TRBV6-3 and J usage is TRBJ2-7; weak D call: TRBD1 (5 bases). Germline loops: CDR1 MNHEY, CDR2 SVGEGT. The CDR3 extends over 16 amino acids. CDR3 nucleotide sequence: TGTGCCAGCAGTGAATTGGCGGACAAAACCTACTACGGGCAGTACTTC. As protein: CASSELADKTYYGQYF.

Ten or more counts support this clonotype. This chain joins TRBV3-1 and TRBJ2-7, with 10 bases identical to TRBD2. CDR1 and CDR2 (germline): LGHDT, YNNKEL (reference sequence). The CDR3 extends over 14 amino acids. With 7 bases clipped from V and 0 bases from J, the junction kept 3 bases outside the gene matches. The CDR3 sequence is CASTPSGGSYEQYF. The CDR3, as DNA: TGTGCCAGCACCCCTAGCGGGGGCTCCTACGAGCAGTACTTC.

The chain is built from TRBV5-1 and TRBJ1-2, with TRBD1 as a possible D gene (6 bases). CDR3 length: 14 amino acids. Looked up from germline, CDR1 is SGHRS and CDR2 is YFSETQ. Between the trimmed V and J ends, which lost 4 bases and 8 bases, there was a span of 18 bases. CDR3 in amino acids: CASSRDTELGGYTF. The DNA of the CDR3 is TGCGCCAGCAGCCGGGACACCGAATTAGGGGGCTACACCTTC.

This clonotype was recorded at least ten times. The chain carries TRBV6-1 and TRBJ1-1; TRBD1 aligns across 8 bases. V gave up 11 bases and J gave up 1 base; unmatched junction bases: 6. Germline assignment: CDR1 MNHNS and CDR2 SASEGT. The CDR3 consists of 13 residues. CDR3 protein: CAGTGQANTEAFF. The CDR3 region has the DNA TGTGCCGGAACGGGACAGGCGAACACTGAAGCTTTCTTT.

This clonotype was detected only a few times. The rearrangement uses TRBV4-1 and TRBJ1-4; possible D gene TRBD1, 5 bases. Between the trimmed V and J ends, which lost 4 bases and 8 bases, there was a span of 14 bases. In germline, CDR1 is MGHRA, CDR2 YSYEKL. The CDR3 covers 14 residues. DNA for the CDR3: TGCGCCAGCAGCCCGGGACGGGGAGGCGAAAAACTGTTTTTT. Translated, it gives CASSPGRGGEKLFF.

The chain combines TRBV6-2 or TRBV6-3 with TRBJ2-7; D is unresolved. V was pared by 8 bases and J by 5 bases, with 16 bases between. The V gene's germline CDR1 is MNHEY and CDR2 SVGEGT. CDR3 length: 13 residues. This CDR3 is CASQESSWNEQYF. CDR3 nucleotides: TGTGCCAGCCAGGAGAGCAGCTGGAACGAGCAGTACTTC.

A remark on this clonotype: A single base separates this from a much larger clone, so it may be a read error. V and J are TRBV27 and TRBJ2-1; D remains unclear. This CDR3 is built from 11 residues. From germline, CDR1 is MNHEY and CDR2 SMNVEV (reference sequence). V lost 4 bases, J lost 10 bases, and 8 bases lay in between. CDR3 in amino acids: CASSSSHEQFF. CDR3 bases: TGTGCCAGCAGTTCCAGTCACGAGCAGTTCTTC.